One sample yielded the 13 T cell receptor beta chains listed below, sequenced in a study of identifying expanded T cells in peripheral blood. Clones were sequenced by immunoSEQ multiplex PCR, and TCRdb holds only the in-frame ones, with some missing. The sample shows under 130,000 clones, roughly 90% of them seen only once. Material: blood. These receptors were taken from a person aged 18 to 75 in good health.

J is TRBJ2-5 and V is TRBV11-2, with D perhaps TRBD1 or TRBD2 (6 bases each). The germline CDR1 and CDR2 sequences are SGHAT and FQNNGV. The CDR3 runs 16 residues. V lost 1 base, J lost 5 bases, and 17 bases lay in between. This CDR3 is CASSLGTGAGWETQYF. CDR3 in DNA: TGTGCCAGCAGCTTAGGAACGGGGGCTGGTTGGGAGACCCAGTACTTC.

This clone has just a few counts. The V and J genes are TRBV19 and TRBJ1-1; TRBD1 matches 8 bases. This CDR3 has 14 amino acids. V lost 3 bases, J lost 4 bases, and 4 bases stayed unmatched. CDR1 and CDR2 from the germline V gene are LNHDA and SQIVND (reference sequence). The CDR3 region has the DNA TGTGCCAGTAGTATCGACAGGGGAGGCACTGAAGCTTTCTTT. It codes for CASSIDRGGTEAFF.

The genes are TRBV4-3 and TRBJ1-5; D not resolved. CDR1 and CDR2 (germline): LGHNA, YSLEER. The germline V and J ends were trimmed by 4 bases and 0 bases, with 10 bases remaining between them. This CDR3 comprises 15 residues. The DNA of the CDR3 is TGCGCCAGCAGCCCGTCTGTTACTAGCAATCAGCCCCAGCATTTT. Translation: CASSPSVTSNQPQHF.

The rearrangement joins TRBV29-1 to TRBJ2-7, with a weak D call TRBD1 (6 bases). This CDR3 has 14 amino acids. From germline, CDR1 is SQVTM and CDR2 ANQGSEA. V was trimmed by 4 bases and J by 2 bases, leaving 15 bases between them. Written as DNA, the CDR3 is TGCAGCGTTGTGGTTGGGACACGTACCTACGAGCAGTACTTC. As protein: CSVVVGTRTYEQYF.

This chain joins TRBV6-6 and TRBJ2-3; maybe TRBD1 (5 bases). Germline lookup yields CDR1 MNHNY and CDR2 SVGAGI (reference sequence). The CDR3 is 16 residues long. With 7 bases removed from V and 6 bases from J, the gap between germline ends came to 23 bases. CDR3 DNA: TGTGCCAGCACCAGACAGCCGGGTTTAGGAACGGATACGCAGTATTTT. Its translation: CASTRQPGLGTDTQYF.

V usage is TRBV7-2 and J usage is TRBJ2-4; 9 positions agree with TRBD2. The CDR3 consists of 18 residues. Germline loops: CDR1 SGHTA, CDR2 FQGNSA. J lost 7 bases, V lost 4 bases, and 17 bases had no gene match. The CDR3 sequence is CASSSLAGGRGFGNIQYF. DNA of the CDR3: TGTGCCAGCAGCTCCTTGGCGGGGGGGCGAGGATTTGGGAACATTCAGTACTTC.

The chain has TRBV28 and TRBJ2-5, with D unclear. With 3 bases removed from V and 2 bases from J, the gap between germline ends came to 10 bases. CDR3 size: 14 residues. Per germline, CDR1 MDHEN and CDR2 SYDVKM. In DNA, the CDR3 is TGTGCCAGCAGTTTTTCTTCGGTTCAAGAGACCCAGTACTTC. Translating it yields CASSFSSVQETQYF.

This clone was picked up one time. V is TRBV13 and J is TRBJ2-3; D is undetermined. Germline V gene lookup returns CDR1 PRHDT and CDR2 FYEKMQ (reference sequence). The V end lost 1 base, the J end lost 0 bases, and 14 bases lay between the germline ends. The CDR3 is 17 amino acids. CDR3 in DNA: TGTGCCAGCAGCTTAGACCGGAGCTTATCTAGCACAGATACGCAGTATTTT. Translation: CASSLDRSLSSTDTQYF.

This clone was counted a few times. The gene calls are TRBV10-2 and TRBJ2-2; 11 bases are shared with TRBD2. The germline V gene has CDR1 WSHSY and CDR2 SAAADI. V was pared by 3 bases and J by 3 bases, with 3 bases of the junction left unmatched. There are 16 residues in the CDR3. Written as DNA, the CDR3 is TGCGCCAGCAGTGATAGCGGGGGGGCCGACACCGGGGAGCTGTTTTTT. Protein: CASSDSGGADTGELFF.

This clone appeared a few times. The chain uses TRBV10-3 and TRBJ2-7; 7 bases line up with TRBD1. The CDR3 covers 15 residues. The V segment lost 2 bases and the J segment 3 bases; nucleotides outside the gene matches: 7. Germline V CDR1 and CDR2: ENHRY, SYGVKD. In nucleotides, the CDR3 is TGTGCCATCAGTGAGGCCCGACAGGGTGGCTACGAGCAGTACTTC. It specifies CAISEARQGGYEQYF.

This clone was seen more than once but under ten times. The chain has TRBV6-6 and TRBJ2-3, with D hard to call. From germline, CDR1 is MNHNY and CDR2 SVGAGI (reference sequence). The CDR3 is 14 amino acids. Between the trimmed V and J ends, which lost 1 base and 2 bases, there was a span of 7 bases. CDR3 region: CASSYYGDTDTQYF. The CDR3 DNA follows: TGTGCCAGCAGTTACTATGGAGACACAGATACGCAGTATTTT.

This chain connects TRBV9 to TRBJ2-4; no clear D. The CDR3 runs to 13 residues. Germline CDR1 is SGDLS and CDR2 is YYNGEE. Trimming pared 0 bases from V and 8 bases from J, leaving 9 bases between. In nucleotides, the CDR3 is TGTGCCAGCAGCGTAGCCAATGGGGACATTCAGTACTTC. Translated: CASSVANGDIQYF.

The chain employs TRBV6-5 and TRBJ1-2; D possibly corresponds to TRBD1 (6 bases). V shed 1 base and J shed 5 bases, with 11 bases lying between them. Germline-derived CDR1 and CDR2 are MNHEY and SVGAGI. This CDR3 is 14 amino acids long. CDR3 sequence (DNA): TGTGCCAGCAGTTACTTTACAGGGACATATGGCTACACCTTC. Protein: CASSYFTGTYGYTF.